This entry describes one TCR beta chain. The antigen is undetermined. For blood and skin samples, reverse transcription used TCR alpha and beta constant primers. Ligated cDNA underwent four rounds of PCR with nested alpha and beta constant region primers and SP2. From the 5' RACE reads, TCRdb called clonotypes with MiXCR, one entry per CDR3 protein. Among approximately 24,000 distinct CDR3 sequences listed, roughly 25% were seen once. The data stem from a study of naive and memory T cell subsets. Overall study findings and caveats: This RNA-based method may be sensitive to activation-related transcript changes.

Germline V gives CDR1 MNHEY, CDR2 SMNVEV (reference sequence). Trimming pared 4 bases from V and 5 bases from J, leaving 9 bases between. The CDR3 runs to 14 residues. RNA was extracted from around 2.5 ml of whole blood of healthy adults. An oligonucleotide containing a UMI was ligated to the 3' end of TCR cDNA. Unsorted total RNA, about 1 to 1000 ng, was DNase treated before reverse transcription. This clonotype was obtained from a female donor in good health. The V call is TRBV27, the J call TRBJ1-6; perhaps TRBD1 as D (6 bases). Here the CDR3 DNA reads TGTGCCAGCAGTTGGGGGGCAGATAATTCACCCCTCCACTTT. It translates to CASSWGADNSPLHF.